The clone carrying this T cell receptor beta chain has a handful of counts. The record originates from a study of T-cell memory formation after mild COVID-19. One entry per CDR3 protein results from TCRdb running MiXCR on the 5' RACE reads. Of 300,000 to 400,000 distinct CDR3 sequences detected, roughly an eighth appear once; the ten largest clones hold approximately 22%. The source of this sequence is a young man who had mild COVID-19 (a few samples of this study predate the infection). Cell type and time point are not known. The sample comprised PBMCs or a T cell subset sorted from them (not recorded which).

In DNA form, the CDR3 reads TGTGCCAGCAGTTCCGGGACTAGAATGGGTCCCTACGAGCAGTACTTC. Residues: CASSSGTRMGPYEQYF. The chain combines TRBV12-3 or TRBV12-4 with TRBJ2-7; 8 bases align to TRBD2. The CDR3 extends over 16 amino acids. V trimming: 4 bases; J trimming: 2 bases; junction bases outside the gene matches: 10.